These 11 T cell receptor beta chains came from one sample sequenced in a study of beta chain features in type 1 diabetes. The antigens of these receptors remain unknown. Study conclusions and caveats: There was a moderate but significant shortening of TCRB CDR3s in all four CD4+ subsets of Type 1 diabetes patients.

Expressed TCRB transcripts got sequenced, as all isolated RNA was reverse transcribed. The protocol was immunoSEQ multiplex PCR, while the TCRdb copy is restricted to in-frame clones and leaves out a portion. The repertoire holds 250,000 to 300,000 clones, with around 24% as singletons. Sequences were obtained from naive CD4+ T cells from blood. The receptors were sampled from a woman aged 25 to 39 with type 1 diabetes.

The rearrangement links TRBV6-5 to TRBJ2-2; D ambiguous. The CDR3 has 13 amino acids. CDR1 and CDR2 from the germline V gene are MNHEY and SVGAGI. V lost 8 bases and J 1 base, leaving 8 bases between the germline ends. For the CDR3, the DNA is TGTGCCAGCCTTTCGAGGAACACCGGGGAGCTGTTTTTT. This translates into CASLSRNTGELFF.

This clone occurred a few times. The rearrangement uses TRBV4-1 and TRBJ2-7; D possibly corresponds to TRBD2 (5 bases). CDR1 is MGHRA and CDR2 is YSYEKL in the germline V gene. There are 13 residues in the CDR3. V was clipped by 4 bases and J by 7 bases, with 14 bases between them. CDR3 sequence: CASSPTRGREQYF. The DNA for the CDR3 is TGCGCCAGCAGCCCGACAAGAGGGCGTGAGCAGTACTTC.

CDR3 nucleotide sequence: TGTGCCAGCAGTTCCCGCACTTCACGGCAGTACTTC. Its translation: CASSSRTSRQYF. The J gene is TRBJ2-7, the V gene TRBV27; D call uncertain. CDR1 and CDR2 from the germline V gene are MNHEY and SMNVEV (reference sequence). Trimming cost V 4 bases and J 9 bases, with 13 bases left between them. This CDR3 has 12 residues.

This clone has a handful of counts. The junction shows a germline mismatch at one end, possibly a read error. V is TRBV29-1 and J is TRBJ2-2; D is ambiguous. Germline V gene lookup returns CDR1 SQVTM and CDR2 ANQGSEA. The CDR3 is 15 amino acids. CDR3 in amino acids: CSVEAHGSNTGELFF. The CDR3 DNA reads TGCAGCGTCGAAGCTCACGGTTCGAACACCGGGGAGCTGTTTTTT.

CDR3 DNA: TGTGCCAGCAGTTACGTCCGGGAGGGCCAGGGGGAGCTGTTTTTT. It codes for CASSYVREGQGELFF. The chain combines TRBV6-5 with TRBJ2-2, with 8 nucleotides matching TRBD2. The length of the CDR3 is 15 residues. CDR1 and CDR2 (germline): MNHEY, SVGAGI. V lost 2 bases and J lost 8; bases outside the gene matches: 7.

The chain is built from TRBV9 and TRBJ2-3; TRBD2 matches at 7 bases. The CDR3 is 15 amino acids. After removal of 4 bases from V and 4 bases from J, the junction contained 9 bases not matched to a gene. Germline-derived CDR1 and CDR2 are SGDLS and YYNGEE. The CDR3 region is CASSPLAAWADTQYF. In DNA, the CDR3 is TGTGCCAGCAGCCCTCTAGCGGCCTGGGCAGATACGCAGTATTTT.

This clone was seen more than once but under ten times. This rearrangement joins TRBV6-5 to TRBJ1-2; unclear D gene. This CDR3 is built from 13 residues. Germline loops: CDR1 MNHEY, CDR2 SVGAGI. V was pared by 6 bases and J by 1 base, with 9 bases between. CDR3 sequence: CASRRTDNYGYTF. Here the CDR3 DNA reads TGTGCCAGCAGAAGAACAGATAACTATGGCTACACCTTC.

The rearrangement uses TRBV6-5 and TRBJ2-5; 7 bases fit TRBD1. This CDR3 spans 15 amino acids. Per germline, CDR1 MNHEY and CDR2 SVGAGI. Losses at the gene ends were 2 bases for V and 0 bases for J; bases not matched to a gene: 3. The CDR3 is CASSYQGTDQETQYF. CDR3 nucleotide sequence: TGTGCCAGCAGTTACCAAGGGACAGACCAAGAGACCCAGTACTTC.

The chain joins TRBV4-1 to TRBJ2-7, with a weak D call TRBD2 (5 bases). Germline V gives CDR1 MGHRA, CDR2 YSYEKL. Deletions cut 1 base from V and 4 bases from J, with 14 bases between. The CDR3 has 15 residues. For the CDR3, the DNA is TGCGCCAGCAGCCAAGTTAGCGCAGATTCTTACGAGCAGTACTTC. Protein product: CASSQVSADSYEQYF.

This chain links TRBV2 with TRBJ1-1; D not resolved. The germline V gene has CDR1 SNHLY and CDR2 FYNNEI. Between the trimmed V and J ends, which lost 8 bases and 0 bases, there was a span of 10 bases. The CDR3 extends over 13 amino acids. CDR3 DNA sequence: TGTGCCAGCCTGCGGGGTATGAACACTGAAGCTTTCTTT. This gives the protein CASLRGMNTEAFF.

The J gene is TRBJ2-5, the V gene TRBV5-4; 10 bases line up with TRBD1. Losses at the gene ends were 6 bases for V and 3 bases for J; bases not matched to a gene: 8. The germline gives CDR1 SGHNT, CDR2 YYREEE (reference sequence). This CDR3 has 15 residues. CDR3 nucleotides: TGTGCCAGCACAAGTCCCGGGACAGGGGAAGAGACCCAGTACTTC. Protein sequence: CASTSPGTGEETQYF.